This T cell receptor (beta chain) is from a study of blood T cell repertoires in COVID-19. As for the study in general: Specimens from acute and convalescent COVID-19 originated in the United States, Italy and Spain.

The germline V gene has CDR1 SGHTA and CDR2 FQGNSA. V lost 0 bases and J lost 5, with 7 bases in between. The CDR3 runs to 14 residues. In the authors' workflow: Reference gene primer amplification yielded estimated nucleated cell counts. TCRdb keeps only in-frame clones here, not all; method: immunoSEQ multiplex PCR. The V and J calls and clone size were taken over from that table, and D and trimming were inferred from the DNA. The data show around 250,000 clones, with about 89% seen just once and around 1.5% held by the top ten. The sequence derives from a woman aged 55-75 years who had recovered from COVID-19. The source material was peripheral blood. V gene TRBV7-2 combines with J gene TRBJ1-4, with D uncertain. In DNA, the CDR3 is TGTGCCAGCAGCTTAGCCAGGAGGAATGAAAAACTGTTTTTT. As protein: CASSLARRNEKLFF.